The subject of this entry is one T cell receptor (beta chain). This entry belongs to a study of T-cell reconstitution after alpha-beta-depleted transplantation in children. Unique molecular identifiers were used in preparing the TCRbeta library. TCRdb used MiXCR to reprocess the PCR reads, holding one entry per CDR3 protein. Of roughly 400,000 distinct CDR3 sequences listed, roughly 20% are singletons. The sample here was PBMCs from the stem cell graft donor, taken from the stem cell graft. The sequence was collected from a human donor who donated a stem cell graft to a child with acute myeloid leukemia.

CDR3 amino acids: CASSFRDSFSGNTIYF. The CDR3 DNA follows: TGCGCCAGCAGCTTCAGGGACAGCTTCTCTGGAAACACCATATATTTT. The chain couples TRBV5-1 to TRBJ1-3; 7 bases fit TRBD1. The CDR3 has 16 residues. CDR1 is SGHRS, CDR2 YFSETQ, per germline. V was clipped by 2 bases and J by 0 bases; unmatched bases: 5.